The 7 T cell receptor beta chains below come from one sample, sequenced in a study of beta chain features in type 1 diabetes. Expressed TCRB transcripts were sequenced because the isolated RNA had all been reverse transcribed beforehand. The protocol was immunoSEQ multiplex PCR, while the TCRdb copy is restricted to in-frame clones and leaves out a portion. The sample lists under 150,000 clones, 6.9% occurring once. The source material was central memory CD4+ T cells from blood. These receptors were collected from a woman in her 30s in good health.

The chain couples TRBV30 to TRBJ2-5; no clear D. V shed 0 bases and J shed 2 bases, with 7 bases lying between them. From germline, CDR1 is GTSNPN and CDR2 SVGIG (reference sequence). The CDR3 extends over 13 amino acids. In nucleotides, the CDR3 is TGTGCCTGGAGTGTACAGCCTCAAGAGACCCAGTACTTC. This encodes CAWSVQPQETQYF.

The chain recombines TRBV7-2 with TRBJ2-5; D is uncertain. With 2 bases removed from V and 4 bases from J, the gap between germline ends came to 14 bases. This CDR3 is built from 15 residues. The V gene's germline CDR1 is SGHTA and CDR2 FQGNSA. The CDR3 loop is CASSLKATGPETQYF. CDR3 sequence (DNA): TGTGCCAGCAGCTTAAAAGCGACTGGCCCAGAGACCCAGTACTTC.

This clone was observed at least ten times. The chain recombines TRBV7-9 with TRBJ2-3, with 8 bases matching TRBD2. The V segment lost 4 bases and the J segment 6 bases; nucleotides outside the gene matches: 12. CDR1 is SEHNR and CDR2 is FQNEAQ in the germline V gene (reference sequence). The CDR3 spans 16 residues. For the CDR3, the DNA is TGTGCCAGCAGCTCTTCGGTCGGGAGGGGAAGGGATACGCAGTATTTT. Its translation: CASSSSVGRGRDTQYF.

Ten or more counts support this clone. The CDR3 bases are TGTGCCAGCAGCACTAGCGGCGGGGCGTACGAGCAGTACTTC. Translation: CASSTSGGAYEQYF. The chain uses TRBV28 and TRBJ2-7, with 8 positions matching TRBD2. This CDR3 has 14 amino acids. Germline lookup yields CDR1 MDHEN and CDR2 SYDVKM. V was clipped by 6 bases and J by 4 bases; unmatched bases: 8.

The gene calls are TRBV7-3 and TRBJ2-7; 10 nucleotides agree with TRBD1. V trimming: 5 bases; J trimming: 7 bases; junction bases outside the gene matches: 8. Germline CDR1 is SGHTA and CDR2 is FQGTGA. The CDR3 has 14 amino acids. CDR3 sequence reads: CASSPGTGAWEQYF. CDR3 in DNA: TGTGCCAGCAGCCCCGGGACAGGGGCGTGGGAGCAGTACTTC.

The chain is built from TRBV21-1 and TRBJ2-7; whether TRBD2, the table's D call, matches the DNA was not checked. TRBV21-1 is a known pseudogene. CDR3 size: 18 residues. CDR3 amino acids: CASSRGTSGRLRSYEQYF. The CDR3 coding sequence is TGTGCCAGCAGCAGAGGGACTAGCGGGAGGCTCCGCTCCTACGAGCAGTACTTC.

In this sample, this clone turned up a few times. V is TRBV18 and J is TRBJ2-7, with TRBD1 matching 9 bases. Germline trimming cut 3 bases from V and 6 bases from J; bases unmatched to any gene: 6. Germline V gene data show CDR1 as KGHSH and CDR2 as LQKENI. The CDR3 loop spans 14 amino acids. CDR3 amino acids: CASSPGTGLVEQYF. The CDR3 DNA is TGTGCCAGCTCACCCGGGACAGGGTTGGTCGAGCAGTACTTC.